The 29 T cell receptor beta chains below all came from one sample that was sequenced in a study of cytomegalovirus exposure and HLA in healthy donors (TCRdb year 2017). The protocol used for the library was the immunoSEQ multiplex PCR assay. For the multiplex PCR, a mixture combining 60 forward primers for TCR Vbeta segments and 13 reverse primers for TCR Jbeta segments was used. TCRdb mirrors the immuneACCESS table, restricted to in-frame sequences. Some clones are absent from its copies; in checked studies, under half trace to an unresolved V gene, and the reason for the others is unknown. The sample includes some 150,000 clones, with about 9.2% observed a single time. The top ten constitute 5.5% to 8% of the sample. The specimen sequenced was PBMCs. These receptors were taken from a middle-aged woman in good health and CMV-seropositive.

The chain uses TRBV6-6 and TRBJ1-1, with 7 bases aligning to TRBD1. Unmatched junction bases numbered 10, after V lost 4 bases and J lost 14 bases. The V gene's germline CDR1 is MNHNY and CDR2 SVGAGI (reference sequence). The CDR3 runs 12 residues. Here the CDR3 reads CASSSFDRATFF. CDR3 sequence (DNA): TGTGCCAGCAGTTCCTTCGACAGGGCCACCTTCTTT.

The chain employs TRBV19 and TRBJ2-2, with 7 positions matching TRBD1. The germline CDR1 and CDR2 sequences are LNHDA and SQIVND (reference sequence). The CDR3 consists of 15 residues. V lost 3 bases and J lost 5; bases outside the gene matches: 6. The CDR3 DNA is TGTGCCAGTAGTATCGTGACAGGGAGAACCGGGGAGCTGTTTTTT. As protein: CASSIVTGRTGELFF.

This clone has just a few counts. The chain combines TRBV27 with TRBJ1-2; 7 bases agree with TRBD1. The ends lost 3 bases at V and 0 bases at J; junction bases unmatched: 7. The CDR3 extends over 16 amino acids. CDR1 MNHEY and CDR2 SMNVEV come from the germline V gene (reference sequence). The CDR3 bases are TGTGCCAGCAGTTTTGGACAGGCGGCTTCTAACTATGGCTACACCTTC. Translated, it gives CASSFGQAASNYGYTF.

The V gene is TRBV27, the J gene TRBJ2-7; 8 positions agree with TRBD1. V was pared by 6 bases and J by 6 bases, with 10 bases of the junction left unmatched. Germline V gene data show CDR1 as MNHEY and CDR2 as SMNVEV (reference sequence). This CDR3 region has 14 residues. In DNA form, the CDR3 reads TGTGCCAGCAGGACCCACGACAGGGGACCCGAGCAGTACTTC. Translating it yields CASRTHDRGPEQYF.

The chain combines TRBV5-1 with TRBJ2-5, with 12 positions matching TRBD2. Germline loops: CDR1 SGHRS, CDR2 YFSETQ. The CDR3 runs to 15 residues. V trimming: 1 base; J trimming: 5 bases; junction bases outside the gene matches: 3. The CDR3 loop reads CASSLQLAGGETQYF. The DNA of the CDR3 is TGCGCCAGCAGCTTGCAACTAGCGGGGGGTGAGACCCAGTACTTC.

This clone has a handful of counts. This chain uses TRBV7-2 with TRBJ1-2; D uncertain. Germline V gene sequence: CDR1 SGHTA, CDR2 FQGNSA. This CDR3 is built from 13 residues. The germline V and J ends were trimmed by 0 bases and 3 bases, with 5 bases remaining between them. The CDR3 DNA reads as TGTGCCAGCAGCTTAGCCGGGGACTATGGCTACACCTTC. As protein: CASSLAGDYGYTF.

This clone turned up a few times. This rearrangement joins TRBV4-3 to TRBJ1-3; D is undetermined. The germline CDR1 and CDR2 sequences are LGHNA and YSLEER. This CDR3 spans 16 amino acids. Trimming stripped 3 bases from V and 3 bases from J, with 15 bases between. CDR3: CASSQSVWSSGNTIYF. The CDR3 DNA sequence: TGCGCCAGCAGCCAGAGTGTTTGGAGTAGTGGAAACACCATATATTTT.

The gene calls are TRBV2 and TRBJ1-5; no firm D call. This CDR3 spans 12 amino acids. V lost 2 bases, J lost 9 bases, and 8 bases lay in between. Per the germline V gene, CDR1 is SNHLY and CDR2 is FYNNEI. CDR3 in amino acids: CASSEMGGPQHF. Here the CDR3 DNA reads TGTGCCAGCAGTGAAATGGGAGGGCCCCAGCATTTT.

The chain employs TRBV5-5 and TRBJ2-6, with D tentatively TRBD2 (6 bases). Germline V gene data show CDR1 as SGHKS and CDR2 as YYEKEE (reference sequence). V dropped 4 bases and J dropped 2 bases, with 16 bases sitting between them. The CDR3 sequence is 17 residues long. Here the CDR3 reads CASSLTVAGPGANVLTF. The CDR3 nucleotides read TGTGCCAGCAGCCTTACAGTCGCGGGGCCTGGGGCCAACGTCCTGACTTTC.

The chain recombines TRBV6-6 with TRBJ1-1; unclear D gene. Trimming shortened V by 0 bases and J by 1 base, and 12 bases separated the two germline ends. The CDR3 contains 16 residues. The germline V gene has CDR1 MNHNY and CDR2 SVGAGI (reference sequence). This CDR3 reads CASSYSNPDSNTEAFF. The CDR3 DNA reads as TGTGCCAGCAGTTACTCTAATCCGGACTCGAACACTGAAGCTTTCTTT.

The sample holds a few counts of this clone. V is TRBV5-6 and J is TRBJ2-5, with D tentatively TRBD2 (6 bases). The CDR3 has 14 residues. Trimming cost V 0 bases and J 5 bases, with 11 bases left between them. Germline V gene lookup returns CDR1 SGHDT and CDR2 YYEEEE. The CDR3 DNA follows: TGTGCCAGCAGCTTGGCAGGTCGGGAGGAGACCCAGTACTTC. Protein: CASSLAGREETQYF.

This clone has just a few counts. The chain is built from TRBV27 and TRBJ1-5; D unresolved. CDR1 is MNHEY and CDR2 is SMNVEV in the germline V gene (reference sequence). The CDR3 extends over 14 amino acids. Trimming removed 6 bases from V and 0 bases from J, with 9 bases in between. CDR3 nucleotides: TGTGCCAGCAGGCGCTCTTATAGCAATCAGCCCCAGCATTTT. This codes for CASRRSYSNQPQHF.

The chain is built from TRBV5-4 and TRBJ2-2; 11 nucleotides align to TRBD2. Germline-derived CDR1 and CDR2 are SGHNT and YYREEE (reference sequence). With 4 bases clipped from V and 2 bases from J, the junction kept 7 bases outside the gene matches. The CDR3 contains 17 residues. CDR3 loop: CASSELLAGGNTGELFF. CDR3 DNA: TGTGCCAGCAGCGAGCTCCTAGCGGGGGGAAACACCGGGGAGCTGTTTTTT. Full variable domain (remainder filled in from reference TRBV5-4 and TRBJ2-2): ETGVTQSPTHLIKTRGQQVTLRCSSQSGHNTVSWYQQALGQGPQFIFQYYREEENGRGNFPPRFSGLQFPNYSSELNVNALELDDSALYLCASSELLAGGNTGELFFGEGSRLTVL.

The V call is TRBV5-1, the J call TRBJ2-2; a possible D gene is TRBD1 (5 bases). Germline-derived CDR1 and CDR2 are SGHRS and YFSETQ. The CDR3 loop spans 15 amino acids. The ends were cut back, 1 base at V and 3 bases at J, with 10 bases in the middle. The DNA of the CDR3 is TGCGCCAGCAGCTTGCGGCAGGGTGACACCGGGGAGCTGTTTTTT. Translating gives CASSLRQGDTGELFF.

This clone came up a few times. The J gene is TRBJ2-1, the V gene TRBV5-4, with TRBD1 identical over 10 bases. V shed 7 bases and J 6 bases; nucleotides not matched to a gene: 7. This CDR3 region has 14 residues. Germline loops: CDR1 SGHNT, CDR2 YYREEE (reference sequence). The CDR3 coding sequence is TGTGCCAGCGGAGGGGACAGGGGCTCCAATGAGCAGTTCTTC. It codes for CASGGDRGSNEQFF. Using reference TRBV5-4 and TRBJ2-1 for the parts outside the CDR3, the full variable domain is ETGVTQSPTHLIKTRGQQVTLRCSSQSGHNTVSWYQQALGQGPQFIFQYYREEENGRGNFPPRFSGLQFPNYSSELNVNALELDDSALYLCASGGDRGSNEQFFGPGTRLTVL.

V usage is TRBV2 and J usage is TRBJ2-7; 8 positions agree with TRBD2. The CDR3 runs 15 residues. Trimming removed 1 base from V and 2 bases from J; junction bases left unmatched: 4. Looked up from germline, CDR1 is SNHLY and CDR2 is FYNNEI. CDR3 nucleotide sequence: TGTGCCAGCAGTGAAGAGCGGGGGCCCACCTACGAGCAGTACTTC. This gives the protein CASSEERGPTYEQYF.

The chain carries TRBV15 and TRBJ2-5, with 8 positions matching TRBD2. Germline loops: CDR1 LNHNV, CDR2 YYDKDF (reference sequence). The CDR3 is 17 residues long. J was trimmed by 5 bases and V by 0 bases; bases with no gene match: 11. The CDR3 loop is CATSRDLLGAGVETQYF. CDR3 nucleotide sequence: TGTGCCACCAGCAGAGATTTATTGGGAGCGGGGGTGGAGACCCAGTACTTC.

This chain connects TRBV5-6 to TRBJ1-2, with no clear D. The germline CDR1 and CDR2 sequences are SGHDT and YYEEEE. Trimming cost V 2 bases and J 10 bases, with 9 bases left between them. The CDR3 contains 11 residues. CDR3 region: CASSFQQDYTF. CDR3 coding DNA: TGTGCCAGCAGCTTTCAGCAGGACTACACCTTC.

This clone has just a few counts. The rearrangement uses TRBV7-8 and TRBJ2-7; a weak D match, TRBD2 (6 bases). CDR1 is SGHVS, CDR2 FQNEAQ, per germline. V gave up 1 base and J gave up 3 bases, with 10 bases separating them. The CDR3 covers 14 residues. In DNA, the CDR3 is TGTGCCAGCAGCTTAGGACTAGAAGACTACGAGCAGTACTTC. Encoded protein: CASSLGLEDYEQYF.

V usage is TRBV7-9 and J usage is TRBJ1-2; TRBD1 agrees at 7 bases. Germline CDR1 SEHNR, CDR2 FQNEAQ (reference sequence). V trimming: 1 base; J trimming: 1 base; junction bases outside the gene matches: 6. The CDR3 consists of 16 residues. The CDR3 loop reads CASSLEVGQINYGYTF. The CDR3, as DNA: TGTGCCAGCAGCTTAGAAGTGGGACAGATTAACTATGGCTACACCTTC.

The chain uses TRBV6-6 and TRBJ1-5, with D unresolved. Trimming shortened V by 2 bases and J by 6 bases, and 5 bases separated the two germline ends. Germline loops: CDR1 MNHNY, CDR2 SVGAGI (reference sequence). The CDR3 is made up of 12 amino acids. The CDR3 reads CASSYASQPQHF. The CDR3, as DNA: TGTGCCAGCAGTTACGCGAGTCAGCCCCAGCATTTT.

This clone has only a few counts. J is TRBJ1-3 and V is TRBV2, with D possibly TRBD1 on 5 matching bases. From germline, CDR1 is SNHLY and CDR2 FYNNEI. There are 15 residues in the CDR3. The V gene lost 3 bases and the J gene lost 4 bases, with 13 bases spanning the gap. The chain's CDR3 is CASSDSRAGGNTIYF. The CDR3 DNA reads as TGTGCCAGCAGTGATTCCAGGGCAGGAGGAAACACCATATATTTT.

This clone was detected a few times. This chain links TRBV7-9 with TRBJ1-2, with D unclear. Germline V gives CDR1 SEHNR, CDR2 FQNEAQ (reference sequence). The CDR3 covers 10 residues. The CDR3 region has the DNA TGTGTTGGGGAGAACTATGGCTACACCTTC. Translated, it gives CVGENYGYTF.

This chain connects TRBV4-1 to TRBJ2-2; no reliable D call. The CDR3 is 15 amino acids. V was cut by 1 base and J by 3 bases, with 9 bases left in between. CDR1 is MGHRA and CDR2 is YSYEKL in the germline V gene. The CDR3 DNA is TGCGCCAGCAGCCAAGGGTCAGGCGACACCGGGGAGCTGTTTTTT. As protein: CASSQGSGDTGELFF.

This clone occurred a few times. V gene TRBV11-3 combines with J gene TRBJ2-1, with 16 bases that match TRBD2. This CDR3 contains 18 residues. The germline V gene encodes CDR1 SGHNT and CDR2 YENEEA. V was pared by 4 bases and J by 5 bases, with 8 bases of the junction left unmatched. Here the CDR3 reads CASSSSGTSGGADNEQFF. Here the CDR3 DNA reads TGTGCCAGCAGCTCGTCCGGGACTAGCGGGGGGGCCGACAATGAGCAGTTCTTC.

The rearrangement links TRBV5-8 to TRBJ2-7, with 7 positions matching TRBD1. The germline V gene encodes CDR1 SGHTS and CDR2 YDEGEE. The CDR3 sequence is 15 residues long. Trimming removed 5 bases from V and 7 bases from J; junction bases left unmatched: 15. The CDR3 here is CASSRTGLPPQEQYF. The DNA for the CDR3 is TGTGCCAGCAGTAGGACAGGCCTACCCCCACAGGAGCAGTACTTC.

This clone appeared a few times. This chain joins TRBV28 and TRBJ2-2, with D possibly matching TRBD1 (5 bases). The germline V gene has CDR1 MDHEN and CDR2 SYDVKM. The CDR3 totals 16 residues. The ends were cut back, 1 base at V and 3 bases at J, with 12 bases in the middle. In nucleotides, the CDR3 is TGTGCCAGCAGTTTATATCAGGGAATGGACACCGGGGAGCTGTTTTTT. It is translated as CASSLYQGMDTGELFF.

The V gene is TRBV5-6, the J gene TRBJ1-4, with TRBD1 matching over 7 bases. The germline gives CDR1 SGHDT, CDR2 YYEEEE. The CDR3 is made up of 17 amino acids. The junction had 10 bases not matched to a gene; V was cut back by 0 bases and J by 5 bases. The CDR3 DNA follows: TGTGCCAGCAGCTTGGGAGAAAACAGGGGACCAAATGAAAAACTGTTTTTT. Protein product: CASSLGENRGPNEKLFF.

V gene TRBV4-1 combines with J gene TRBJ2-3, with 8 bases matching TRBD2. With V trimmed by 3 bases and J by 1 base, 12 bases remained unmatched. Per the germline V gene, CDR1 is MGHRA and CDR2 is YSYEKL. This CDR3 contains 18 residues. The CDR3 DNA is TGCGCCAGCAGCCAGGTTTCGGCGGGCGGGGGGCGCACAGATACGCAGTATTTT. Translating gives CASSQVSAGGGRTDTQYF.